A single T cell receptor beta chain is shown here with its context. Trimming left V 4 bases short and J 5 bases short, with 8 bases between. Germline CDR1 GTSNPN, CDR2 SVGIG (reference sequence). The CDR3 has 11 residues. The data originate from a study of T-cell reconstitution after alpha-beta-depleted transplantation in children. Construction of the TCRbeta library involved unique molecular identifiers. Via MiXCR, TCRdb re-called the PCR reads, giving one row per CDR3 protein. In the table there are around 380,000 distinct CDR3 sequences, roughly 10% of which are singletons. The genes are TRBV30 and TRBJ2-5; the D gene is possibly TRBD1 (6 bases). Material: PBMCs from the stem cell graft donor, obtained from the stem cell graft. This TCR was sampled from a human donor who donated a stem cell graft to a child with acute myeloid leukemia. CDR3 sequence: CAWKQGETQYF. As DNA, the CDR3 is TGTGCCTGGAAACAGGGTGAGACCCAGTACTTC.